These T cell receptor beta chains were read from a single sample in a study of PD-1 blockade in classical Hodgkin lymphoma. TCRdb keeps only in-frame clones here, not all; method: immunoSEQ multiplex PCR. Seen here are roughly 70,000 clones, 71% observed once, and the top ten hold over 7.5%. The source was peripheral blood mononuclear cells (PBMCs), collected before the second cycle of nivolumab. The origin of the receptors is a human donor with classical Hodgkin lymphoma. The CDR3 runs from the conserved cysteine through the conserved F or W. Fields, in order: CDR3 DNA, CDR3 protein, CDR3 length, clone size, V gene, J gene, D gene. D genes are given only for firm matches. Size is omitted from some rows. Given values are once, few, many or a class for expanded clones.

CDR3 DNA: TGCGCCAGCAGCCAAGCCCTTGGCACAGATACGCAGTATTTT
CDR3 protein: CASSQALGTDTQYF
CDR3 length: 14
clone size: NA
V gene: TRBV4-1
J gene: TRBJ2-3
D gene: NA

CDR3 DNA: TGCGCCAGCAGCTTGGGATACACTGAAGCTTTCTTT
CDR3 protein: CASSLGYTEAFF
CDR3 length: 12
clone size: NA
V gene: TRBV5-1
J gene: TRBJ1-1
D gene: NA

CDR3 DNA: TGTGCCGGTCGTAGGGCGAACACCGGGGAGCTGTTTTTT
CDR3 protein: CAGRRANTGELFF
CDR3 length: 13
clone size: NA
V gene: TRBV30
J gene: TRBJ2-2
D gene: NA

CDR3 DNA: TGTGCCAGCAGCTTAGCCGGGACCCTCTCCTACAATGAGCAGTTCTTC
CDR3 protein: CASSLAGTLSYNEQFF
CDR3 length: 16
clone size: NA
V gene: TRBV11-3
J gene: TRBJ2-1
D gene: NA

CDR3 DNA: TGTGCCAGCAGTCCGACAGGGACGCAGCCCCAGCATTTT
CDR3 protein: CASSPTGTQPQHF
CDR3 length: 13
clone size: NA
V gene: TRBV2
J gene: TRBJ1-5
D gene: TRBD1

CDR3 DNA: TGTGCCAGCAGTAAAGGGGACCGGCATTCACCCCTCCACTTT
CDR3 protein: CASSKGDRHSPLHF
CDR3 length: 14
clone size: NA
V gene: TRBV28
J gene: TRBJ1-6
D gene: NA

CDR3 DNA: TGTGCCAGCTGGGTTGGCGGGAGTCGTAATGAGCAGTTCTTC
CDR3 protein: CASWVGGSRNEQFF
CDR3 length: 14
clone size: NA
V gene: TRBV27
J gene: TRBJ2-1
D gene: TRBD2

CDR3 DNA: TGTGCCAGCAGTTTTGGGGGGCTCGGATATGGCTACACCTTC
CDR3 protein: CASSFGGLGYGYTF
CDR3 length: 14
clone size: NA
V gene: TRBV27
J gene: TRBJ1-2
D gene: NA

CDR3 DNA: TGTGTCAGAAGCTTAGAGGCTAGCGGGTCCCACAATGAGCAGTTCTTC
CDR3 protein: CVRSLEASGSHNEQFF
CDR3 length: 16
clone size: NA
V gene: TRBV7-5
J gene: TRBJ2-1
D gene: NA

CDR3 DNA: TGTGCCAGCAGGGGACAGGGGGCTAACACTGAAGCTTTCTTT
CDR3 protein: CASRGQGANTEAFF
CDR3 length: 14
clone size: NA
V gene: TRBV28
J gene: TRBJ1-1
D gene: TRBD1

CDR3 DNA: TGTGCCGGTCGCGGGGTGCGGGGCAACGAGCAGTACTTC
CDR3 protein: CAGRGVRGNEQYF
CDR3 length: 13
clone size: NA
V gene: TRBV2
J gene: TRBJ2-7
D gene: NA

CDR3 DNA: TGTGCCAGCAGTTACCCCGGGACAGGGGACGGACAGCCCCAGCATTTT
CDR3 protein: CASSYPGTGDGQPQHF
CDR3 length: 16
clone size: NA
V gene: TRBV6-6
J gene: TRBJ1-5
D gene: TRBD1

CDR3 DNA: TGTGCCAGCAGTTACTCAGGGACAACTAATGAAAAACTGTTTTTT
CDR3 protein: CASSYSGTTNEKLFF
CDR3 length: 15
clone size: NA
V gene: TRBV6-5
J gene: TRBJ1-4
D gene: NA

CDR3 DNA: TGTGCCAGCTCACCACCACTCAGGACTCCAGACGTCTACACCTTC
CDR3 protein: CASSPPLRTPDVYTF
CDR3 length: 15
clone size: NA
V gene: TRBV18
J gene: TRBJ1-2
D gene: NA

CDR3 DNA: TGCAGCGCTGTACTAGCGGGAGGGCCACATGAGCAGTTCTTC
CDR3 protein: CSAVLAGGPHEQFF
CDR3 length: 14
clone size: once
V gene: TRBV29-1
J gene: TRBJ2-1
D gene: TRBD2

CDR3 DNA: TGTGCCACCGTAATCACCCTGGGACAGGGGGACACAACTAGCAATCAGCCCCAGCATTTT
CDR3 protein: CATVITLGQGDTTSNQPQHF
CDR3 length: 20
clone size: NA
V gene: TRBV28
J gene: TRBJ1-5
D gene: TRBD1

CDR3 DNA: TGTGCCAGCACCCGGGTCCTAGGGAATCTCGAGCAGTACTTC
CDR3 protein: CASTRVLGNLEQYF
CDR3 length: 14
clone size: NA
V gene: TRBV2
J gene: TRBJ2-7
D gene: NA

CDR3 DNA: TGTGCCAGCAGCTTCGGGGAAATTAATGGCTACACCTTC
CDR3 protein: CASSFGEINGYTF
CDR3 length: 13
clone size: NA
V gene: TRBV5-4
J gene: TRBJ1-2
D gene: NA

CDR3 DNA: TGTGCCAGCAGTTTATATCTTACTGAAGCTTTCTTT
CDR3 protein: CASSLYLTEAFF
CDR3 length: 12
clone size: many
V gene: TRBV28
J gene: TRBJ1-1
D gene: NA

CDR3 DNA: TGTGCCAGTAGCCAGTTCGGGGAGGGCACTGAAGCTTTCTTT
CDR3 protein: CASSQFGEGTEAFF
CDR3 length: 14
clone size: once
V gene: TRBV19
J gene: TRBJ1-1
D gene: NA

CDR3 DNA: TGTGCCAGCAAGCCGACGGGACTAGCGGTTGAGACCCAGTACTTC
CDR3 protein: CASKPTGLAVETQYF
CDR3 length: 15
clone size: once
V gene: TRBV7-6
J gene: TRBJ2-5
D gene: TRBD2

CDR3 DNA: TGTGCCTGGGACCCGGGGACTGAAGCTTTCTTT
CDR3 protein: CAWDPGTEAFF
CDR3 length: 11
clone size: medium-sized
V gene: TRBV30
J gene: TRBJ1-1
D gene: NA

CDR3 DNA: TGTGCCAGCAGCCGACCGAAGGGGCATGAGCAGTTCTTC
CDR3 protein: CASSRPKGHEQFF
CDR3 length: 13
clone size: NA
V gene: TRBV6-5
J gene: TRBJ2-1
D gene: NA

CDR3 DNA: TGTGCCAGTAGACATATCCAGGGGGCGGGAGAGCAGTACTTC
CDR3 protein: CASRHIQGAGEQYF
CDR3 length: 14
clone size: NA
V gene: TRBV19
J gene: TRBJ2-7
D gene: TRBD1

CDR3 DNA: TGTGCCAGCTCACCAGCACCCGGGGACACTGAAGCTTTCTTT
CDR3 protein: CASSPAPGDTEAFF
CDR3 length: 14
clone size: many
V gene: TRBV18
J gene: TRBJ1-1
D gene: NA

CDR3 DNA: TGTGCCAGCAGTGAAAGGAGACTAGCGGAACGGAAGGAGACCCAGTACTTC
CDR3 protein: CASSERRLAERKETQYF
CDR3 length: 17
clone size: NA
V gene: TRBV6-1
J gene: TRBJ2-5
D gene: TRBD2

CDR3 DNA: TGTGCCTGGAGTTTTACCGGGACTAGCGGGATTGCCTACGAGCAGTACTTC
CDR3 protein: CAWSFTGTSGIAYEQYF
CDR3 length: 17
clone size: NA
V gene: TRBV30
J gene: TRBJ2-7
D gene: TRBD2

CDR3 DNA: TGTGCCAGCAGTGAAGCGGTGGGACTGCCCTCCTACAATGAGCAGTTCTTC
CDR3 protein: CASSEAVGLPSYNEQFF
CDR3 length: 17
clone size: NA
V gene: TRBV6-1
J gene: TRBJ2-1
D gene: NA

CDR3 DNA: TGTGCCAGCAGCGCCCTGGTAGGGAACTATGGCTACACCTTC
CDR3 protein: CASSALVGNYGYTF
CDR3 length: 14
clone size: NA
V gene: TRBV6-1
J gene: TRBJ1-2
D gene: NA

CDR3 DNA: TGTGCTAGTGGTTTCCCGTCTGGGGCCTACAATGAGCAGTTCTTC
CDR3 protein: CASGFPSGAYNEQFF
CDR3 length: 15
clone size: NA
V gene: TRBV12-5
J gene: TRBJ2-1
D gene: NA

CDR3 DNA: TGTGCCAGCAGCTCCTCCGGGACAGGGAGGACTGAAGCTTTCTTT
CDR3 protein: CASSSSGTGRTEAFF
CDR3 length: 15
clone size: NA
V gene: TRBV7-3
J gene: TRBJ1-1
D gene: TRBD1